The source of this T cell receptor (beta chain) is a study of CD8 T cells in Susac syndrome. Study overall: Within the group of sequenced Susac syndrome patients, 5 or 6 had active disease and eight were in remission. Study conclusions and caveats: None of the CD4+ T cell repertoires in Susac syndrome showed clonal expansion.

V dropped 4 bases and J dropped 5; count of bases not matched to a gene: 3. CDR3 length equals 14 residues. The germline V gene has CDR1 MNHEY and CDR2 SMNVEV (reference sequence). On this clonotype: Its specificity is unknown.

Peripheral blood CD8+ and CD4+ T cells were profiled by TCR beta sequencing. The patients with Susac syndrome satisfied recently defined diagnostic criteria for either definite or probable disease. The RNA input was about 0.45 to 1 ug, and it was reverse transcribed with random hexamers. In TCRdb, the immunoSEQ multiplex PCR reads were re-called with MiXCR into one record per CDR3 protein. Here the sample spans approximately 190,000 distinct CDR3 sequences, around 95% being singletons. V gene TRBV27 combines with J gene TRBJ2-3; 10 positions agree with TRBD2. This receptor was taken from a human donor with Susac syndrome. The sequenced sample consisted of CD4+ T cells from PBMCs. CDR3 DNA sequence: TGTGCCAGCAGTTCGCTAGCGGGGGTAGATACGCAGTATTTT. Translated, it gives CASSSLAGVDTQYF.